This T cell receptor (beta chain) was sequenced during a study of T-cell memory formation after mild COVID-19. Using constant-segment primers, 5'RACE produced TCR alpha and TCR beta cDNA libraries carrying sample barcodes and UMIs. TCRdb reprocessed the 5' RACE reads with MiXCR, giving one entry per CDR3 protein. The sample lists 250,000 to 300,000 distinct CDR3 sequences; around 15% were seen once. Trimming cost V 4 bases and J 6 bases, with 15 bases left between them. The CDR3 loop spans 15 amino acids. The germline V gene has CDR1 LGHNA and CDR2 YNFKEQ. In its sample, this clonotype was seen a few times.

Sequencing input: PBMCs or a T cell subset sorted from them (not recorded which). V usage is TRBV4-2 and J usage is TRBJ2-2; a possible D gene is TRBD2 (6 bases). This receptor was obtained from a man aged 18 to 35 who had mild COVID-19 (a few samples of this study predate the infection). Cell type and time point are not known. The CDR3 DNA follows: TGTGCCAGCAGCCTAATCGGTTCGGGGGCCGGGGAGCTGTTTTTT. Its translation: CASSLIGSGAGELFF.